The 2 T cell receptor beta chains below come from one sample, sequenced in a study of control samples from healthy donors and cancer patients. Assay used: immunoSEQ multiplex PCR; TCRdb lists only in-frame clones, some missing. The table includes around 170,000 clones, about 90% detected once. Sequenced material: blood. The source of these receptors is a woman aged 25-40 years in good health.

The CDR3 bases are TGTGCCAGCAGTTATGGGGGCACGTCGGTTGTTGGGGGCTACACCTTC. It is translated as CASSYGGTSVVGGYTF. V is TRBV28 and J is TRBJ1-2; weak D call: TRBD1 (6 bases). The V end was cut by 4 bases, the J end by 8 bases, with 23 bases between. Germline V lookup: CDR1 MDHEN, CDR2 SYDVKM. The length of the CDR3 is 16 residues.

The chain carries TRBV30 and TRBJ2-7; the D is unclear. This CDR3 is 11 amino acids long. Trimming left V 4 bases short and J 3 bases short, with 7 bases between. In germline, CDR1 is GTSNPN, CDR2 SVGIG (reference sequence). DNA of the CDR3: TGTGCCTGGACCGTCAGCTACGAGCAGTACTTC. It encodes CAWTVSYEQYF.